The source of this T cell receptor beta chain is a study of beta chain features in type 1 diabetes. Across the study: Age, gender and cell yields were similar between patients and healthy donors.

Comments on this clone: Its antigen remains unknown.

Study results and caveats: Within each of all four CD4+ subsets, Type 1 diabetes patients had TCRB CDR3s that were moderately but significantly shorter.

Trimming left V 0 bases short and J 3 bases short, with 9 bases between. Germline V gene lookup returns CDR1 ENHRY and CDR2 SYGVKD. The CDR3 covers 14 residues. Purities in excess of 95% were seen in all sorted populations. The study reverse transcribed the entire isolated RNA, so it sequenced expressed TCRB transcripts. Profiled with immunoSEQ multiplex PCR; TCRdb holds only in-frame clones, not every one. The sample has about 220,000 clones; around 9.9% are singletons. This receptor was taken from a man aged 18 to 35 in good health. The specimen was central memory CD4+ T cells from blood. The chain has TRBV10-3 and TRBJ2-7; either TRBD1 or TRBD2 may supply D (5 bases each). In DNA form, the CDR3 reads TGTGCCATCAGTGAGTCGTTGAGGGGCTACGAGCAGTACTTC. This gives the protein CAISESLRGYEQYF.